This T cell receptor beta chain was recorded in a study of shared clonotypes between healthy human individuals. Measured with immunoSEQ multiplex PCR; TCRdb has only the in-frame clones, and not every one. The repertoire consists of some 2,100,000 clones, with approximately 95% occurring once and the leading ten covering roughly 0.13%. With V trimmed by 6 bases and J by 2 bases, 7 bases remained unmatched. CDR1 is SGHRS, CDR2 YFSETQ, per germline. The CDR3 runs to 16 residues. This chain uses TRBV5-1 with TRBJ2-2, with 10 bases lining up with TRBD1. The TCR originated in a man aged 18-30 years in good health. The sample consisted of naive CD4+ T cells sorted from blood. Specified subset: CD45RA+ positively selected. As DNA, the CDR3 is TGCGCCAGCACCATACGACAGGGGGCCAACACCGGGGAGCTGTTTTTT. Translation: CASTIRQGANTGELFF.